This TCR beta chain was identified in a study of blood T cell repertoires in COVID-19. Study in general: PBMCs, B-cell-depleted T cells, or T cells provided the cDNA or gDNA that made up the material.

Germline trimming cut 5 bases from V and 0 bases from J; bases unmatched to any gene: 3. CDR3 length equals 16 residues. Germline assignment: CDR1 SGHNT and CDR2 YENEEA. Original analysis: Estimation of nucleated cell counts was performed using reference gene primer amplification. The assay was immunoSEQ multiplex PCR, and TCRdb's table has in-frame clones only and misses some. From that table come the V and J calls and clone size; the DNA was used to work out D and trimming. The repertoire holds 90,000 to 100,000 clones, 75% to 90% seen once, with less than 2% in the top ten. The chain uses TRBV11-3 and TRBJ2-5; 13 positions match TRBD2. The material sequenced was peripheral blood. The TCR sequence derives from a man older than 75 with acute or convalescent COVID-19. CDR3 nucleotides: TGTGCCAGCAGCCCAGGGACTAGCGGGGACCAAGAGACCCAGTACTTC. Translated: CASSPGTSGDQETQYF.